Listed here are 11 T cell receptor beta chains from one sample, sequenced in a study of CD8 T cells in ankylosing spondylitis. Study outcomes and limitations: Apparently characteristic of ankylosing spondylitis blood was a TCR beta motif (about eight highly homologous variants).

One entry per CDR3 protein results from TCRdb running MiXCR on the 5' RACE reads. The sample lists roughly 90,000 distinct CDR3 sequences, about 9% occurring once. No cognate antigen is known for these TCRs. Specimen: blood, either unsorted or a sorted T cell fraction (not recorded which). The origin of the receptors is a male donor with ankylosing spondylitis.

This clonotype was seen a few times. This sequence joins TRBV12-3 or TRBV12-4 and TRBJ1-5; D may be TRBD1 (6 bases). Trimming pared 3 bases from V and 1 base from J, leaving 13 bases between. This CDR3 is 16 amino acids long. Here the CDR3 reads CASSLGRGLSNQPQHF. The CDR3 DNA reads TGTGCCAGCAGTTTGGGCAGGGGTTTGAGCAATCAGCCCCAGCATTTT.

The rearrangement links TRBV7-2 to TRBJ2-1; D is uncertain. This CDR3 has 14 residues. With 0 bases removed from V and 6 bases from J, the gap between germline ends came to 9 bases. Per germline, CDR1 SGHTA and CDR2 FQGNSA. Written as DNA, the CDR3 is TGTGCCAGCAGCTTAGCGGGCCCTAGCAATGAGCAGTTCTTC. It is translated as CASSLAGPSNEQFF.

In its sample, this clonotype was seen many times. The chain combines TRBV27 with TRBJ2-2, with 11 bases fitting TRBD2. V shed 6 bases and J 5 bases; nucleotides not matched to a gene: 11. The germline CDR1 and CDR2 sequences are MNHEY and SMNVEV (reference sequence). The CDR3 consists of 17 residues. The CDR3 reads CASSSPLLAGGTGELFF. Written as DNA, the CDR3 is TGTGCCAGCAGCTCCCCGCTGCTAGCGGGAGGAACCGGGGAGCTGTTTTTT.

This clonotype was picked up many times. V usage is TRBV7-9 and J usage is TRBJ2-7, with TRBD2 matching over 12 bases. The CDR3 has 15 amino acids. The germline V gene has CDR1 SEHNR and CDR2 FQNEAQ (reference sequence). V shed 5 bases and J 5 bases; nucleotides not matched to a gene: 7. CDR3 residues: CASSHRTSGNDEQYF. The DNA of the CDR3 is TGTGCCAGCAGCCACCGGACTAGCGGGAATGACGAGCAGTACTTC.

The sample holds a few counts of this clonotype. V is TRBV19 and J is TRBJ1-1; perhaps TRBD1 as D (5 bases). CDR1 and CDR2 from the germline V gene are LNHDA and SQIVND (reference sequence). The V gene lost 6 bases and the J gene lost 0 bases, with 8 bases spanning the gap. This CDR3 is built from 13 residues. This CDR3 is CASRRQMNTEAFF. CDR3 nucleotides: TGTGCCAGTAGGAGACAGATGAACACTGAAGCTTTCTTT.

This clonotype has only a few counts. The chain carries TRBV1 and TRBJ2-3; TRBD2 reflects the table's D call only, with no check against the DNA. TRBV1 constitutes a pseudogene. The CDR3 runs to 17 residues. The CDR3 DNA sequence: TGCACCAGCAGCCAACCCGGGACTAGCGGAGTAACAGATACGCAGTATTTT. Its protein product is CTSSQPGTSGVTDTQYF.

This clonotype has just a few counts. The chain links TRBV6-1 to TRBJ1-2; D perhaps matches TRBD1 (6 bases). Germline V CDR1 and CDR2: MNHNS, SASEGT. The V end lost 8 bases, the J end lost 11 bases, and 18 bases lay between the germline ends. The length of the CDR3 is 12 residues. CDR3 bases: TGTGCCAGCCAGGACAGTGGACGCGGGTACACCTTC. It translates to CASQDSGRGYTF.

This rearrangement joins TRBV6-2 or TRBV6-3 to TRBJ2-7; D remains unclear. This CDR3 has 13 residues. Trimming removed 2 bases at V and 2 bases at J, with 7 bases between. Germline V lookup: CDR1 MNHEY, CDR2 SVGEGT. CDR3 region: CASSYGVTYEQYF. The DNA for the CDR3 is TGTGCCAGCAGTTACGGGGTAACCTACGAGCAGTACTTC.

The chain joins TRBV7-9 to TRBJ2-3; D uncertain. This CDR3 has 11 amino acids. Germline V gene sequence: CDR1 SEHNR, CDR2 FQNEAQ (reference sequence). Trimming cost V 11 bases and J 6 bases, with 12 bases left between them. Written as DNA, the CDR3 is TGTGCCGATCAGCCATCCGATACGCAGTATTTT. It is translated as CADQPSDTQYF.

The chain is built from TRBV4-2 and TRBJ2-1; the match to TRBD2 covers 7 bases. CDR3 length: 17 residues. With V trimmed by 1 base and J by 5 bases, 11 bases remained unmatched. Per the germline V gene, CDR1 is LGHNA and CDR2 is YNFKEQ. The CDR3 loop reads CASSQVVGSGLNNEQFF. The CDR3 nucleotides are TGTGCCAGCAGCCAAGTCGTGGGTAGCGGGCTTAACAATGAGCAGTTCTTC.

This chain joins TRBV20-1 and TRBJ1-4, with 8 nucleotides matching TRBD1. The CDR3 covers 18 residues. Germline V gene lookup returns CDR1 DFQATT and CDR2 SNEGSKA (reference sequence). With 5 bases clipped from V and 2 bases from J, the junction kept 16 bases outside the gene matches. CDR3 loop: CSALTPGGLDWTNEKLFF. The CDR3, as DNA: TGCAGTGCTCTTACCCCAGGGGGCCTGGATTGGACTAATGAAAAACTGTTTTTT.